This T cell receptor (beta chain) emerged from a study of blood T cell repertoires in COVID-19. In the study overall: Sources were T cells, B-cell-depleted T cells, or PBMCs; the material itself was cDNA or gDNA.

Residents of approximately 25 US areas, aged about 18 to 100 years, made up the participants. Before being deemed recovered, Cohort 3 donors had two negative PCRs, clearance, or symptom resolution. TCRdb's copy holds only in-frame clones and misses some; the assay was immunoSEQ multiplex PCR. The sample gives fewer than 200,000 clones, over 75% of which show up once; roughly 10% is in the top ten. There are 14 residues in the CDR3. Trimming took 1 base from V and 4 from J, leaving 10 bases between them. The V gene's germline CDR1 is MNHNS and CDR2 SASEGT. Sequencing used PBMCs or T cells enriched from blood (not recorded which). This chain uses TRBV6-1 with TRBJ1-2, with a weak D call TRBD1 (6 bases). The TCR originated in a young woman who had recovered from COVID-19. In DNA form, the CDR3 reads TGTGCCAGCAGTGAAGGAGGGGGATCCTATGGCTACACCTTC. The encoded protein is CASSEGGGSYGYTF.